Shown below are 10 T cell receptor beta chains from a single sample sequenced in a study of cytomegalovirus exposure and HLA in healthy donors. It was with 60 Vbeta and 13 Jbeta primers that the PCR ran. Some clones are missing from TCRdb's copy, which holds only in-frame ones; the method was immunoSEQ multiplex PCR. Counted here are approximately 100,000 clones, approximately 80% occurring once; the ten biggest clones make up under 2%. The sequenced material came from PBMCs. Source of these receptors: a man aged 50 to 59 in good health and CMV-seronegative.

The chain combines TRBV29-1 with TRBJ2-1; a possible D gene is TRBD1 (6 bases). V lost 3 bases and J 10 bases, leaving 16 bases between the germline ends. Germline CDR1 SQVTM, CDR2 ANQGSEA. The length of the CDR3 is 13 residues. Here the CDR3 DNA reads TGCAGCGTTGATGGACAGTCAATCGAGGAGCAGTTCTTC. It is translated as CSVDGQSIEEQFF.

On this clone: A read error is likely, as this CDR3 ends without the conserved phenylalanine or tryptophan. This chain joins TRBV28 and TRBJ1-1, with TRBD1 identical over 10 bases. Germline CDR1 reads MDHEN; CDR2 reads SYDVKM. CDR3 size: 15 residues. V gave up 5 bases and J gave up 5 bases; unmatched junction bases: 8. The CDR3 DNA reads as TGTGCCAGCAGTCCCAGACAGGGGGCAAGGACTGAAGCTTTCCTT. This translates into CASSPRQGARTEAFL.

The chain recombines TRBV5-4 with TRBJ2-2, with 7 positions matching TRBD2. V shed 6 bases, J shed 4 bases, and the junction held 12 bases outside the gene matches. This CDR3 comprises 16 residues. Germline CDR1 SGHNT, CDR2 YYREEE (reference sequence). The CDR3 DNA is TGTGCCAGCACCACCCGGGGAGGGGCTTTCACCGGGGAGCTGTTTTTT. This sequence encodes CASTTRGGAFTGELFF.

This clone appeared once. The chain is built from TRBV11-1 and TRBJ2-3, with D perhaps matching TRBD2 (6 bases). Germline V gene lookup returns CDR1 SGHAT and CDR2 FQDESV (reference sequence). CDR3 size: 19 residues. V was cut by 2 bases and J by 0 bases, with 21 bases left in between. CDR3 nucleotide sequence: TGTGCCAGCAGCTTATCAGTTATGGAGGGCCCTCTGAGCACAGATACGCAGTATTTT. Amino acids: CASSLSVMEGPLSTDTQYF. The complete variable domain, with remaining parts taken from reference TRBV11-1 and TRBJ2-3, reads EAEVAQSPRYKITEKSQAVAFWCDPISGHATLYWYRQILGQGPELLVQFQDESVVDDSQLPKDRFSAERLKGVDSTLKIQPAELGDSAMYLCASSLSVMEGPLSTDTQYFGPGTRLTVL.

V is TRBV19 and J is TRBJ2-7; a possible D gene is TRBD1 (6 bases). CDR1 is LNHDA and CDR2 is SQIVND in the germline V gene (reference sequence). V lost 9 bases to trimming and J lost 2 bases, with 17 bases between them. The CDR3 runs 14 residues. This CDR3 is CARHSRAGAYEQYF. CDR3 nucleotide sequence: TGTGCCAGACATTCCCGGGCAGGGGCCTACGAGCAGTACTTC.

This chain uses TRBV7-9 with TRBJ2-2, with 8 bases fitting TRBD1. In germline, CDR1 is SEHNR, CDR2 FQNEAQ (reference sequence). This CDR3 contains 16 residues. V dropped 5 bases and J dropped 3; count of bases not matched to a gene: 8. The CDR3 bases are TGTGCCAGCAGCCCAACACAGGGGGAGGACACCGGGGAGCTGTTTTTT. Its protein product is CASSPTQGEDTGELFF.

CDR3 in DNA: TGTGCCTGGAGTTCCGGGTACAATGAGCAGTTCTTC. Its translation: CAWSSGYNEQFF. The V and J genes are TRBV30 and TRBJ2-1; D not resolved. This CDR3 spans 12 amino acids. Germline V gives CDR1 GTSNPN, CDR2 SVGIG (reference sequence). With 2 bases removed from V and 4 bases from J, the gap between germline ends came to 6 bases.

This clone was picked up a small number of times. CDR3 loop: CASSSPGQGYTGELFF. The CDR3 DNA follows: TGTGCCAGCAGCTCACCGGGACAGGGGTACACCGGGGAGCTGTTTTTT. The chain recombines TRBV7-9 with TRBJ2-2; TRBD1 agrees at 10 bases. The germline gives CDR1 SEHNR, CDR2 FQNEAQ (reference sequence). Germline trimming cut 4 bases from V and 3 bases from J; bases unmatched to any gene: 5. This CDR3 spans 16 amino acids.

The gene calls are TRBV6-1 and TRBJ1-1; D not certain. The CDR3 totals 15 residues. Germline V lookup: CDR1 MNHNS, CDR2 SASEGT. V lost 5 bases to trimming and J lost 8 bases, with 21 bases between them. The CDR3 sequence is CASSSSAASKREAFF. The CDR3 DNA follows: TGTGCCAGCAGTTCGTCCGCAGCCTCAAAGAGGGAAGCTTTCTTT.

V is TRBV5-4 and J is TRBJ1-5, with 7 bases lining up with TRBD1. Germline V gene sequence: CDR1 SGHNT, CDR2 YYREEE (reference sequence). CDR3 length: 14 amino acids. V lost 4 bases, J lost 0 bases, and 1 base stayed unmatched. The CDR3 DNA is TGTGCCAGCAGCCACAGGGGTAGCAATCAGCCCCAGCATTTT. Protein product: CASSHRGSNQPQHF.